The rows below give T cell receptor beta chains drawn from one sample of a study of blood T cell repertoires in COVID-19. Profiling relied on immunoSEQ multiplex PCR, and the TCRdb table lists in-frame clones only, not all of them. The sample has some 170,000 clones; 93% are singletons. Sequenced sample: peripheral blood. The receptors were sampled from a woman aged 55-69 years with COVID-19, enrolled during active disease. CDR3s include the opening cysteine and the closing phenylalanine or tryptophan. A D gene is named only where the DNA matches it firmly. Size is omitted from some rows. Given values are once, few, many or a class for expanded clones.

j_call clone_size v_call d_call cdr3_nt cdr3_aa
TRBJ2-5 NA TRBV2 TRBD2 TGTGCCAGCACCCGACTAGCGGGGTCTCTTGAGACCCAGTACTTC CASTRLAGSLETQYF
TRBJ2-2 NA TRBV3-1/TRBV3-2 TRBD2 TGTGCCAGCAGCCGAGCCACTAGCGGGGTTGCCGGGGAGCTGTTTTTT CASSRATSGVAGELFF
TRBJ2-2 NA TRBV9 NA TGTGCCAGCAGCGTAGTTCCGGGGAAAGGGTACACCGGGGAGCTGTTATTT CASSVVPGKGYTGELLF
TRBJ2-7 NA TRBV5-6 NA TGTGCCAGCAGCTCGCAGGGGCACAGCTCCTACGAGCAGTACTTC CASSSQGHSSYEQYF
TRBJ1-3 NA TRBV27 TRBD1 TGTGCCAGCAGTACCCGGACAGGGGGTAGGGACACCATATATTTT CASSTRTGGRDTIYF
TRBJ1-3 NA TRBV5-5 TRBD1 TGTGCCAGCAGCTATACGACAGGGGCCCGAAACACCATATATTTT CASSYTTGARNTIYF
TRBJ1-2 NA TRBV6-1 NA TGTGCCAGCAGTGAACGGGGAGGGGCGCTAAATGGCTACACCTTC CASSERGGALNGYTF
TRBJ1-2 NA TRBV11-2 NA TGTGCCAGCAGCGGACAGTTGTCCTATGGCTACACCTTC CASSGQLSYGYTF
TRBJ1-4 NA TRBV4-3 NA TGCGCCAGCAGCCAGGGGTGGACAGCCGAAAAACTGTTTTTT CASSQGWTAEKLFF
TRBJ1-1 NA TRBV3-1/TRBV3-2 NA TGTGCCAGCAGCCAGAGGGCGGGCGGCACTGAAGCTTTCTTT CASSQRAGGTEAFF
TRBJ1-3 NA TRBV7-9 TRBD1 TGTGCCAGCAGCAGGTTGGGACAGGGAGGTTCTGGAAACACCATATATTTT CASSRLGQGGSGNTIYF
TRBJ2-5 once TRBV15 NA TGTGCCACCGGACTGCGGGGAGCCGAGGGGACCCAGTACTTC CATGLRGAEGTQYF
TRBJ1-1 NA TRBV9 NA TGTGCCAGCGGACGGGACAATTTGAACACTGAAGCTTTCTTT CASGRDNLNTEAFF
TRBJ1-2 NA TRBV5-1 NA TGCGCCAGCAGTAACAATCACCAGGGGTATGGCTACACCTTC CASSNNHQGYGYTF
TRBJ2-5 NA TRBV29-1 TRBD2 TGCAGCGTGGCGGGGGGAACGGGGGAGACCCAGTACTTC CSVAGGTGETQYF
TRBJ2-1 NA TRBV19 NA TGTGCCAGTGCGAGGGCCAGCGACTACAATGAGCAGTTCTTC CASARASDYNEQFF
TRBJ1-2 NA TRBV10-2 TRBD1 TGCGCCAGCTCCCCCCAAGGGGACAGCAACTATGGCTACACCTTC CASSPQGDSNYGYTF
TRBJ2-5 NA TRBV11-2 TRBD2 TGTGCCAGCAGCTTACTAGCGGGGTGGGAGACCCAGTACTTC CASSLLAGWETQYF
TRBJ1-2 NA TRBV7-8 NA TGTGCCAGCAGCTTGGAGGGATCTAACTATGGCTACACCTTC CASSLEGSNYGYTF
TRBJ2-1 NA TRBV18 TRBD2 TGTGCCAGCTCAGGACTAGCGGAGTTCAATGAGCAGTTCTTC CASSGLAEFNEQFF
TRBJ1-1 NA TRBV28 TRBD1 TGTGCCAGCATCAAACCAGGACAGGGTGAAGCTTTCTTT CASIKPGQGEAFF
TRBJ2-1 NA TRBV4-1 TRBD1 TGCGCCAGCAGCCGATCCGGGACAGGGGGTGGTGAGCAGTTCTTC CASSRSGTGGGEQFF
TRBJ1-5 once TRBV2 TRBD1 TGTGCCAGCAGTCGGGACAGGGGGTGGAATCAGCCCCAGCATTTT CASSRDRGWNQPQHF
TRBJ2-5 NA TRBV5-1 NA TGCGCCAGCAGCTTCCAGGGGATTGCAGAGACCCAGTACTTC CASSFQGIAETQYF
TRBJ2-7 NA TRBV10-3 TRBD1 TGTGCCATCAGTGAGTTCCGGGACAGGGGCTTCTACGAGCAGTACTTC CAISEFRDRGFYEQYF
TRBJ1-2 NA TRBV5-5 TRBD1 TGTGCCAGCAGCCTTCAAAGACCGGGACAGGGGCTTGGTGGCTACACCTTC CASSLQRPGQGLGGYTF
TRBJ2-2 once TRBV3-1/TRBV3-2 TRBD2 TGTGCCAGCAGCCCCGGACTAGCGAGTATCACCGGGGAGCTGTTTTTT CASSPGLASITGELFF
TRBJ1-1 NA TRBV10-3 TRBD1 TGTGCCATCAGTGCGACGGACAGGGAGAACACTGAAGCTTTCTTT CAISATDRENTEAFF
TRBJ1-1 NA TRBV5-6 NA TGTGCCAGCAGCTTGGGAACCCCGGGACACCTGAACACTGAAGCTTTCTTT CASSLGTPGHLNTEAFF
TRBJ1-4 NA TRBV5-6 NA TGTGCCAGCAGCCCAAGGGCCTCACCTGGGAGTGAAAAACTGTTTTTT CASSPRASPGSEKLFF
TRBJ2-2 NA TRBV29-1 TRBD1 TGCAGCGTTTTCTCGGGACAGGGGAACACCGGGGAGCTGTTTTTT CSVFSGQGNTGELFF
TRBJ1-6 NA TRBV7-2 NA TGTGCCAGCAGCTTAGCCCGGGTGCTGGGTTCACCCCTCCACTTT CASSLARVLGSPLHF
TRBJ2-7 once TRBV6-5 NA TGTGCCAGCAGCCGCGGGCCCTCCTACGAGCAGTACTTC CASSRGPSYEQYF
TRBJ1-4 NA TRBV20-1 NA TGCAGTGCTAGTCAAATCTTTACAGGGAATACTAATGAAAAACTGTTTTTT CSASQIFTGNTNEKLFF
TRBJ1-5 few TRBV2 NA TGTGCCAGCAGTGTTTGGGCAGGTAGCAATCAGCCCCAGCATTTT CASSVWAGSNQPQHF
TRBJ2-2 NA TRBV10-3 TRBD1 TGTGCCATCAGTGCCTCCGGGACAGGGGTCACCGGGGAGCTGTTTTTT CAISASGTGVTGELFF
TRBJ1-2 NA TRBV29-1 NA TGCAGCGTTGAACGACAGGATCCTAACTATGGCTACACCTTC CSVERQDPNYGYTF
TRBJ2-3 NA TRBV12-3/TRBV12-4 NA TGTGCCAGCAGTTTGCACATCACAGATACGCAGTATTTT CASSLHITDTQYF
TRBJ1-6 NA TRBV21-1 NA TGTGCCAGCAGCAAAGCTACAGAGACGGAGGATAATTCACCCCTCCACTTT CASSKATETEDNSPLHF
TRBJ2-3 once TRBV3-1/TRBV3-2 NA TGTGCCAGCAGCCAAGGGGGGGTGTGGGAGACAGATACGCAGTATTTT CASSQGGVWETDTQYF
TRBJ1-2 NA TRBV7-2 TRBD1 TGTGCCAGCAGCTTCGACAGGGAACGTGGCTACACCTTC CASSFDRERGYTF
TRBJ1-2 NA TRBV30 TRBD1 TGTGCCTGGAGTGGAGGGACAGGCTATGGCTACACCTTC CAWSGGTGYGYTF
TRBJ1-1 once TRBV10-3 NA TGTGCCATCAGAGCCAGGGAGGGCCAGGCCTTCTTT CAIRAREGQAFF
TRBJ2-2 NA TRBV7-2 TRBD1 TGTGCCAGCAGTCGTACAGGGGGCACCGGGGAGCTGTTTTTT CASSRTGGTGELFF
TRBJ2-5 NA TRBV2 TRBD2 TGTGCCAGCAGTTCTAGCGGGGGGTACCAAGAGACCCAGTACTTC CASSSSGGYQETQYF
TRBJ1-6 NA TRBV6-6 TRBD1 TGTGCCAGCACTCCCGACAGGGGCAGTTATAATTCACCCCTCCACTTT CASTPDRGSYNSPLHF